The 21 T cell receptor beta chains presented below share a single source sample, sequenced in a study of T cell clonality in common variable immunodeficiency. Study-level results: In common variable immunodeficiency, TCR beta chains reportedly carried fewer deletions and N-nucleotide insertions.

Antigens for these TCRs are unknown. Measured with immunoSEQ multiplex PCR; TCRdb has only the in-frame clones, and not every one. The specimen has around 14,000 clones, none found just once. Material: peripheral blood mononuclear cells. The receptors were sampled from a human donor with common variable immunodeficiency.

This clone was counted a few times. At one of its ends the junction is not consistent with the germline gene, which may arise from a read error. The read terminates 3 residues ahead of where the CDR3 ends, so the germline J gene completes it. The rearrangement joins TRBV7-7 to TRBJ2-5; 13 bases align to TRBD2. There are 16 residues in the CDR3. Germline CDR1 reads SSHAT; CDR2 reads FNYEAQ (reference sequence). The part of the CDR3 DNA that was read is TGTGCTAGCAGCCCTACTAGCGGGGGGGCCATCGAGACC. It is translated as CASSPTSGGAIET. The CDR3 in full is CASSPTSGGAIETQYF.

This clone was seen a handful of times. The read terminates 3 residues ahead of where the CDR3 ends, so the germline J gene completes it. V gene TRBV18 combines with J gene TRBJ2-4, with TRBD1 matching 10 bases. The CDR3 consists of 15 residues. CDR1 KGHSH and CDR2 LQKENI come from the germline V gene. CDR3: CASSPNPGQGSVQYF. CDR3 DNA (partial): TGTGCCAGCTCACCGAATCCGGGACAGGGGTCTGTT. Drawing the rest from reference TRBV18 and TRBJ2-4, the complete variable domain is NAGVMQNPRHLVRRRGQEARLRCSPMKGHSHVYWYRQLPEEGLKFMVYLQKENIIDESGMPKERFSAEFPKEGPSILRIQQVVRGDSAAYFCASSPNPGQGSVQYFGAGTRLSVL.

With regard to this clone: The read is 3 residues too short to cover the CDR3 end, so that end is filled in from the germline J gene. This chain connects TRBV7-9 to TRBJ2-7; 9 bases line up with TRBD2. Germline CDR1 is SEHNR and CDR2 is FQNEAQ (reference sequence). V dropped 5 bases and J dropped 5; count of bases not matched to a gene: 10. The length of the CDR3 is 15 residues. The sequenced CDR3 bases are TGTGCCAGCAGCCCTCCAGCGGGGGGTTCCCACGAG. The encoded protein is CASSPPAGGSHE. The full CDR3 protein reads CASSPPAGGSHEQYF.

This clone showed up just a few times. Read sequence stops 3 residues before the CDR3 end, and the germline J gene provides the missing end. The chain employs TRBV19 and TRBJ2-6; no clear D gene. The CDR3 runs to 16 residues. The germline gives CDR1 LNHDA, CDR2 SQIVND (reference sequence). Trimming stripped 5 bases from V and 0 bases from J, with 11 bases between. This CDR3 is CASSPWQVSGANVLTF. Incomplete CDR3 DNA: TGTGCCAGTAGTCCATGGCAGGTCTCTGGGGCCAACGTC.

As concerns this clone: The read ends 3 residues before the CDR3 terminus; that terminus is restored from the germline J gene. V and J are TRBV19 and TRBJ1-4; D is uncertain. Germline CDR1 LNHDA, CDR2 SQIVND (reference sequence). The V and J ends lost 6 bases and 10 bases respectively, with 12 bases between them. The CDR3 spans 12 residues. The DNA read from the CDR3 is TGTGCCAGTAGCCCAGACTCGCGAAAA. Protein product: CASSPDSRK. The entire CDR3 is CASSPDSRKLFF.

By share, this clone counts as medium-sized. The CDR3 end lies 3 residues beyond the end of the read and is filled in from the germline J gene. The genes are TRBV5-4 and TRBJ2-2, with a tentative D call TRBD1 (5 bases). V shed 6 bases and J shed 1 base, with 7 bases lying between them. The CDR3 extends over 13 amino acids. Germline loops: CDR1 SGHNT, CDR2 YYREEE (reference sequence). Partial CDR3 DNA: TGTGCCAGCATCGACAGGAACACCGGGGAG. This encodes CASIDRNTGE. The full CDR3 reads CASIDRNTGELFF.

With respect to this clone: Read coverage stops 3 residues before the CDR3 terminus; the germline J gene supplies the remainder. The chain is built from TRBV7-2 and TRBJ1-4, with D perhaps TRBD1 (5 bases). The germline gives CDR1 SGHTA, CDR2 FQGNSA. Trimming removed 0 bases from V and 2 bases from J, with 10 bases in between. The CDR3 is 16 residues long. The sequenced CDR3 bases are TGTGCCAGCAGCTTAGCGGGGGGACTCACTAATGAAAAA. It encodes CASSLAGGLTNEK. The CDR3 reads in full as CASSLAGGLTNEKLFF. Full variable domain (remainder filled in from reference TRBV7-2 and TRBJ1-4): GAGVSQSPSNKVTEKGKDVELRCDPISGHTALYWYRQSLGQGLEFLIYFQGNSAPDKSGLPSDRFSAERTGGSVSTLTIQRTQQEDSAVYLCASSLAGGLTNEKLFFGSGTQLSVL.

Many counts were recorded for this clone. The read finishes 3 residues shy of the CDR3 end, and the germline J gene is used to complete it. This chain joins TRBV7-8 and TRBJ2-3; D not resolved. V shed 1 base and J shed 2 bases, with 10 bases lying between them. Germline lookup yields CDR1 SGHVS and CDR2 FQNEAQ. The CDR3 sequence is 15 residues long. CDR3 sequence reads: CASSLEQFFTDTQYF. The sequenced CDR3 bases are TGTGCCAGCAGCTTAGAACAGTTTTTCACAGATACG.

Judged by abundance, this clone is medium-sized. Coverage ceases 3 residues before the CDR3 finishes, and the germline J gene fills in the end. This chain connects TRBV19 to TRBJ1-1, with D perhaps TRBD1 (5 bases). The germline gives CDR1 LNHDA, CDR2 SQIVND (reference sequence). The CDR3 has 13 amino acids. With 3 bases removed from V and 4 bases from J, the gap between germline ends came to 9 bases. CDR3 DNA, as far as it was read: TGTGCCAGTAGTATGGGGACTGGCACTGAA. Amino acid sequence: CASSMGTGTE. The whole CDR3 sequence is CASSMGTGTEAFF.

Comment on this clone: The read comes to an end 3 residues before the CDR3 does, leaving the germline J gene to fill in the end. This rearrangement joins TRBV7-2 to TRBJ2-3; the D gene is possibly TRBD2 (5 bases). The CDR3 runs to 15 residues. The germline V gene has CDR1 SGHTA and CDR2 FQGNSA. V gave up 5 bases and J gave up 0 bases, with 12 bases separating them. The CDR3 protein is CASSPDYLSTDTQYF. Incomplete CDR3 DNA: TGTGCCAGCAGCCCCGACTACCTCAGCACAGATACG.

As concerns this clone: The read terminates 3 residues before the CDR3 end, so the remaining end is supplied by the germline J gene. V gene TRBV2 combines with J gene TRBJ2-1, with 7 bases that match TRBD2. This CDR3 region has 14 residues. The V gene end was trimmed by 2 bases and the J gene end by 2 bases; junction bases not matched to a gene: 0. The V gene's germline CDR1 is SNHLY and CDR2 FYNNEI. Partial CDR3 DNA: TGTGCCAGCAGTGAAAGCGGGGCCTACAATGAG. Translating gives CASSESGAYNE. The entire CDR3 is CASSESGAYNEQFF.

Turning to this clone: The observed sequence ends 3 residues before the CDR3 terminus, with the missing tail filled in from the germline J gene. V usage is TRBV7-6 and J usage is TRBJ2-2, with 8 nucleotides matching TRBD1. J was trimmed by 6 bases and V by 4 bases; bases with no gene match: 7. There are 15 residues in the CDR3. Germline assignment: CDR1 SGHVS and CDR2 FNYEAQ. CDR3 loop: CASSYGQGKPGELFF. CDR3 bases read: TGTGCCAGCAGCTACGGACAGGGAAAACCCGGGGAG.

Concerning this clone itself: Coverage ceases 3 residues before the CDR3 finishes, and the germline J gene fills in the end. This rearrangement joins TRBV19 to TRBJ1-3; 7 bases agree with TRBD1. From germline, CDR1 is LNHDA and CDR2 SQIVND (reference sequence). The CDR3 is 15 amino acids. Trimming at V came to 5 bases and at J to 0 bases, leaving 4 bases not matched to a gene. The CDR3 loop is CASSLRDSSGNTIYF. CDR3 DNA (partial): TGTGCCAGTAGTCTCCGGGACAGCTCTGGAAACACC.

This clone was picked up a small number of times. The sequenced fragment ends 3 residues before the CDR3 boundary, so the rest is inferred from the germline J gene. This sequence joins TRBV30 and TRBJ1-5; D unclear. The germline V and J ends were trimmed by 2 bases and 2 bases, with 13 bases remaining between them. CDR3 length: 15 amino acids. Germline V gene sequence: CDR1 GTSNPN, CDR2 SVGIG (reference sequence). CDR3 DNA, as far as it was read: TGTGCCTGGAGTCGGAGGGCCAGCCGCAATCAGCCC. Translation: CAWSRRASRNQP. The CDR3 reads in full as CAWSRRASRNQPQHF.

Only a few counts were recorded for this clone. The read stops 3 residues short of the end of the CDR3; the missing end is completed from the germline J gene. This chain uses TRBV18 with TRBJ2-5; 8 bases line up with TRBD1. This CDR3 has 14 amino acids. The V and J ends lost 4 bases and 0 bases, in that order; junction bases with no gene match: 1. Looked up from germline, CDR1 is KGHSH and CDR2 is LQKENI. The CDR3 reads CASSRQGYQETQYF. The sequenced part of the CDR3 DNA is TGTGCCAGCTCACGACAGGGGTACCAAGAGACC.

Worth noting for this clone: The junction departs from the called germline gene at one end, perhaps through a read error. The CDR3 goes on 3 residues after the read ends, and that part is filled in from the germline J gene. The chain carries TRBV2 and TRBJ1-1, with D tentatively TRBD1 (6 bases). Looked up from germline, CDR1 is SNHLY and CDR2 is FYNNEI. This CDR3 comprises 13 residues. The CDR3 sequence: CARTGGLKTEAFF. CDR3 DNA, as far as it was read: TGTGCCAGGACGGGGGGCTTGAAGACTGAA.

In the case of this clone: The read stops 3 residues short of the end of the CDR3; the missing end is completed from the germline J gene. The chain carries TRBV7-8 and TRBJ2-3, with TRBD2 identical over 13 bases. This CDR3 has 17 amino acids. In germline, CDR1 is SGHVS, CDR2 FQNEAQ. Unmatched junction bases numbered 10, after V lost 5 bases and J lost 5 bases. The CDR3 region is CASSHPTSGGAQDTQYF. The part of the CDR3 DNA that was read is TGTGCCAGCAGCCACCCTACTAGCGGGGGGGCCCAAGATACG.

This clone came up a few times. The CDR3 extends 3 residues past the end of the read, so its final part is completed from the germline J gene. V usage is TRBV7-3 and J usage is TRBJ2-1; no reliable D call. The CDR3 totals 11 residues. In germline, CDR1 is SGHTA, CDR2 FQGTGA. V lost 5 bases, J lost 8 bases, and 7 bases lay in between. The sequenced part of the CDR3 DNA is TGTGCCAGCAGCCCCGACTATGAG. It encodes CASSPDYE. The full CDR3 reads CASSPDYEQFF.

Concerning this clone itself: Read data end 3 residues before the CDR3 end; the end is taken from the germline J gene. The rearrangement uses TRBV7-2 and TRBJ1-3; TRBD1 agrees at 7 bases. The CDR3 loop spans 14 amino acids. V shed 3 bases, J shed 6 bases, and the junction held 5 bases outside the gene matches. Germline loops: CDR1 SGHTA, CDR2 FQGNSA. The CDR3 reads CASSFDREENTIYF. Incomplete CDR3 DNA: TGTGCCAGCAGCTTTGACAGGGAAGAAAACACC.

This clone appeared a few times. The missing CDR3 end, 3 residues past where the read stops, is filled in from the germline J gene. The chain carries TRBV7-2 and TRBJ2-7; 8 bases agree with TRBD1. The CDR3 is made up of 15 amino acids. The germline V gene has CDR1 SGHTA and CDR2 FQGNSA. Trimming removed 5 bases from V and 2 bases from J; junction bases left unmatched: 8. CDR3: CASSTDRERPYEQYF. The DNA read from the CDR3 is TGTGCCAGCAGCACGGACAGGGAGCGGCCCTACGAG.

This clone qualifies as medium-sized (0.01 to 0.1%). The CDR3 is cut off 3 residues early in the read; its end comes from the germline J gene. J is TRBJ1-1 and V is TRBV5-1; D unresolved. V was shortened by 4 bases and J by 0 bases, with 10 bases between the two germline ends. The CDR3 has 14 residues. CDR1 SGHRS and CDR2 YFSETQ come from the germline V gene. The part of the CDR3 DNA that was read is TGCGCCAGCAGCAACGCAGAGGTGAACACTGAA. It codes for CASSNAEVNTE. The whole CDR3 sequence is CASSNAEVNTEAFF.